One and the same sample provided the 31 T cell receptor beta chains below, sequenced in a study of T cells expressing NK-cell markers. TCRdb re-called the 5' RACE reads and shows each CDR3 protein once, DNA omitted. The listing contains about 400,000 distinct CDR3 sequences. Sequencing used blood T cells: a sorted CD56 or NKG2C T cell subset, CD4+ or CD8+ T cells, or bulk PBMC T cells (not recorded which). These receptor sequences come from a woman between 45 and 65 years old in good health.

This chain links TRBV4-2 with TRBJ1-3. The germline V gene has CDR1 LGHNA and CDR2 YNFKEQ. This CDR3 has 15 residues. The CDR3 sequence: CASSPQSTSGNTIYF.

V gene TRBV20-1 combines with J gene TRBJ2-6; TCRdb reports TRBD1, a call that lacks DNA to check it against. CDR1 and CDR2 (germline): DFQATT, SNEGSKA (reference sequence). This CDR3 comprises 15 residues. This chain's CDR3 is CSARQGNSGANVLTF.

This chain uses TRBV7-9 with TRBJ1-5. The V gene's germline CDR1 is SEHNR and CDR2 FQNEAQ (reference sequence). The CDR3 totals 14 residues. The CDR3 sequence is CASSSQSPDQPQHF.

The CDR3 sequence: CASSQEGLEQFF. The chain links TRBV4-1 to TRBJ2-1; TCRdb selects TRBD2, and the lack of DNA leaves this call unchecked. The CDR3 loop spans 12 amino acids. Germline V gene lookup returns CDR1 MGHRA and CDR2 YSYEKL.

The chain combines TRBV20-1 with TRBJ2-1; there is no DNA to check the TCRdb D call of TRBD2. CDR1 is DFQATT and CDR2 is SNEGSKA in the germline V gene (reference sequence). This CDR3 is 13 amino acids long. CDR3 sequence reads: CSAPRDGVNEQFF.

This rearrangement joins TRBV4-1 to TRBJ2-1; as DNA is missing, the TRBD2 call by TCRdb cannot be tested. Germline V lookup: CDR1 MGHRA, CDR2 YSYEKL. The CDR3 is 16 residues long. CDR3 sequence reads: CASSLYSGGTYNEQFF.

J is TRBJ2-4 and V is TRBV5-1; the TCRdb call, TRBD1, lacks DNA for checking. The CDR3 spans 14 residues. Germline CDR1 is SGHRS and CDR2 is YFSETQ. This CDR3 reads CASSLGASLGIQYF.

The chain couples TRBV10-3 to TRBJ1-2. The CDR3 has 11 amino acids. The germline V gene encodes CDR1 ENHRY and CDR2 SYGVKD. This chain's CDR3 is CAISAGGGYTF.

V and J are TRBV19 and TRBJ1-2. Germline CDR1 LNHDA, CDR2 SQIVND (reference sequence). The CDR3 is made up of 14 amino acids. The chain's CDR3 is CASSINLPNYGYTF.

This chain connects TRBV5-1 to TRBJ2-5; TCRdb picks TRBD1, but there is no DNA to check that call. Germline V lookup: CDR1 SGHRS, CDR2 YFSETQ. CDR3 length: 15 residues. CDR3 sequence reads: CASSQIIKTGETQYF.

This chain connects TRBV20-1 to TRBJ2-7. This CDR3 region has 14 residues. The germline CDR1 and CDR2 sequences are DFQATT and SNEGSKA (reference sequence). The CDR3 sequence: CSARDPAGPYEQYF.

V usage is TRBV12-3 or TRBV12-4 and J usage is TRBJ1-5. The CDR3 runs 15 residues. CDR3: CASSLAPDVRQPQHF.

The genes are TRBV5-1 and TRBJ2-3; the D call of TRBD1 rests on TCRdb alone, since no DNA is present to check it. This CDR3 comprises 15 residues. CDR1 is SGHRS, CDR2 YFSETQ, per germline. This chain's CDR3 is CASSLVTGNSDTQYF.

The V gene is TRBV11-2, the J gene TRBJ2-2; there is no DNA to check the TCRdb D call of TRBD2. Looked up from germline, CDR1 is SGHAT and CDR2 is FQNNGV. This CDR3 comprises 19 residues. The CDR3 protein is CASSLDRTSGRVNTGELFF.

The V call is TRBV5-1, the J call TRBJ1-3. The CDR3 consists of 17 residues. Germline CDR1 SGHRS, CDR2 YFSETQ. The CDR3: CASSLAMTGRSGNTIYF.

The CDR3 protein is CASSRGSGSYYEQYF. This chain joins TRBV3-1 and TRBJ2-7; TCRdb reports TRBD2, a call that lacks DNA to check it against. The CDR3 is 15 residues long. Germline loops: CDR1 LGHDT, CDR2 YNNKEL (reference sequence).

The chain uses TRBV11-2 and TRBJ2-7; without DNA, the TCRdb call of TRBD2 cannot be checked. The CDR3 covers 14 residues. Germline CDR1 and CDR2: SGHAT and FQNNGV. CDR3 sequence: CASSLGGPSYEQYF. Full variable domain (missing parts from reference TRBV11-2 and TRBJ2-7): EAGVAQSPRYKIIEKRQSVAFWCNPISGHATLYWYQQILGQGPKLLIQFQNNGVVDDSQLPKDRFSAERLKGVDSTLKIQPAKLEDSAVYLCASSLGGPSYEQYFGPGTRLTVT.

The chain links TRBV12-5 to TRBJ2-5; TCRdb gives TRBD2 as the D gene, but with no DNA this cannot be confirmed. This CDR3 region has 15 residues. In germline, CDR1 is LGHNT, CDR2 FRNRAP. The CDR3 spells CASALTGLYQETQYF.

The chain links TRBV12-3 or TRBV12-4 to TRBJ1-5; TCRdb names TRBD1, which stays unverified in the absence of DNA. The CDR3 covers 16 residues. The CDR3 is CASSLDRDRGYQPQHF.

The chain links TRBV20-1 to TRBJ2-3; with no DNA, the TCRdb D assignment of TRBD2 cannot be verified. Germline lookup yields CDR1 DFQATT and CDR2 SNEGSKA (reference sequence). This CDR3 spans 13 amino acids. The CDR3 loop is CSARGDRPSTQYF.

The chain joins TRBV12-5 to TRBJ2-1; without DNA, the TCRdb call of TRBD2 cannot be checked. This CDR3 region has 14 residues. CDR1 and CDR2 from the germline V gene are LGHNT and FRNRAP. The CDR3 loop reads CASGLGLADNEQFF.

The chain employs TRBV29-1 and TRBJ2-1; TCRdb outputs TRBD2, but without DNA this stays unchecked. This CDR3 is 13 amino acids long. Germline CDR1 reads SQVTM; CDR2 reads ANQGSEA. The CDR3 loop is CSVEDGRANEQFF.

Here the CDR3 reads CASSNRGLRGAFF. The J gene is TRBJ1-1, the V gene TRBV7-3; the TRBD1 assignment by TCRdb is unverifiable without DNA. The CDR3 has 13 amino acids. Germline CDR1 is SGHTA and CDR2 is FQGTGA.

This sequence joins TRBV7-8 and TRBJ1-6; TCRdb proposes TRBD1, but this gene call is untestable without DNA. The CDR3 runs 14 residues. In germline, CDR1 is SGHVS, CDR2 FQNEAQ. CDR3: CASSLTGANSPLHF. The whole variable domain, filled in from reference TRBV7-8 and TRBJ1-6, reads GAGVSQSPRYKVAKRGQDVALRCDPISGHVSLFWYQQALGQGPEFLTYFQNEAQLDKSGLPSDRFFAERPEGSVSTLKIQRTQQEDSAVYLCASSLTGANSPLHFGNGTRLTVT.

V gene TRBV25-1 combines with J gene TRBJ2-2; TCRdb's assignment of TRBD2 cannot be checked, as there is no DNA. Germline V gene lookup returns CDR1 MGHDK and CDR2 SYGVNS. The CDR3 runs 18 residues. The CDR3 spells CASSERLAGVYRTGELFF.

The rearrangement uses TRBV20-1 and TRBJ2-5; TCRdb designates TRBD2, a call that cannot be tested without DNA. Germline V gene lookup returns CDR1 DFQATT and CDR2 SNEGSKA (reference sequence). This CDR3 contains 14 residues. Here the CDR3 reads CSAPPPSGQETQYF.

This chain joins TRBV7-9 and TRBJ1-1. Per the germline V gene, CDR1 is SEHNR and CDR2 is FQNEAQ (reference sequence). The CDR3 has 14 residues. The CDR3 region is CASSPFTVSTEAFF.

The chain carries TRBV20-1 and TRBJ2-7; TCRdb's D call, TRBD2, is unchecked because there is no DNA. This CDR3 comprises 14 residues. Germline V gene lookup returns CDR1 DFQATT and CDR2 SNEGSKA (reference sequence). CDR3 sequence reads: CSAREDSPPYEQYF.

The chain employs TRBV12-3 or TRBV12-4 and TRBJ2-1; the TRBD1 assignment by TCRdb is unverifiable without DNA. CDR3 length: 15 residues. The CDR3 sequence: CASSSRGQGSNEQFF.

The V gene is TRBV3-1, the J gene TRBJ1-3. The CDR3 is 16 residues long. Germline values: CDR1 LGHDT, CDR2 YNNKEL (reference sequence). CDR3 residues: CASSPLSTGVGNTIYF.

This sequence joins TRBV7-9 and TRBJ2-7; the TCRdb D gene call, TRBD2, has no DNA to confirm it. The CDR3 is made up of 17 amino acids. The germline CDR1 and CDR2 sequences are SEHNR and FQNEAQ (reference sequence). CDR3: CASSSGTSGIYTYEQYF.